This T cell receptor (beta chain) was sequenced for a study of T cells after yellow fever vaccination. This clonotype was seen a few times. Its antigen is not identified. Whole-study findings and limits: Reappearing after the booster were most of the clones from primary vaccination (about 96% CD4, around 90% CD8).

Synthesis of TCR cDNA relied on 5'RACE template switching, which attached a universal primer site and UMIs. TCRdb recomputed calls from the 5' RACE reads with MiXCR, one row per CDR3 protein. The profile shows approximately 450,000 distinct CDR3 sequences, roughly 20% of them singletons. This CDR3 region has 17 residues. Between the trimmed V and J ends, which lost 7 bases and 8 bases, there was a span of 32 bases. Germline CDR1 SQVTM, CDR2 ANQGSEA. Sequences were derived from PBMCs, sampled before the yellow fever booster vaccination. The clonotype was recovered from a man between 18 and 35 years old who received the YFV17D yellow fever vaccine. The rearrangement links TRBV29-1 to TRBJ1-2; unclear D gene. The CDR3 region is CSAKRTDDGFRSMGYTF. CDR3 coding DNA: TGCAGCGCAAAACGGACGGATGATGGATTTCGGTCAATGGGCTACACCTTC.